Following are 9 T cell receptor beta chains from one sample sequenced in a study of tumor and adjacent non-tumor tissue in lung cancer. No cell sorting was done before RNA was extracted from the tissue. More than 3 cm separated this lung sample from the edge of the tumor. Three rounds of nested PCR, following a modified ARM-PCR protocol, produced the TCRbeta library. Each CDR3 protein is one row after TCRdb ran MiXCR on the multiplex PCR reads. The data show 50,000 or so distinct CDR3 sequences, about 70% seen once. The sample taken for sequencing was distant non-tumor lung tissue. These receptors were obtained from a woman aged 55 to 70 with non-small cell lung cancer.

This clonotype was seen just once. One end of the junction is discordant with germline, which a read error may explain. J is TRBJ2-3 and V is TRBV6-1; D remains unclear. This CDR3 contains 12 residues. Germline values: CDR1 MNHNS, CDR2 SASEGT. The chain's CDR3 is CASLIGYDTQYF. CDR3 nucleotides: TGTGCCAGCCTGATCGGTTACGATACACAGTATTTT.

Concerning this clonotype itself: The conserved final phenylalanine or tryptophan is absent from the CDR3, which likely points to a read error. The chain is built from TRBV6-2 or TRBV6-3 and TRBJ2-5, with TRBD1 matching over 7 bases. V lost 2 bases to trimming and J lost 3 bases; unmatched junction nucleotides: 9. Germline V gene data show CDR1 as MNHEY and CDR2 as SVGEGT. The CDR3 sequence is 16 residues long. CDR3 residues: CASSYVYGTAEETQYL. The CDR3 nucleotides are TGTGCCAGCAGTTACGTCTACGGGACAGCCGAAGAGACCCAGTACTTA.

CDR3 nucleotide sequence: TGTGCCAACACCAGCCAAAGCTCCTACAATGAGCAGTTCTTC. It yields the protein CANTSQSSYNEQFF. The chain has TRBV6-2 or TRBV6-3 and TRBJ2-1, with D hard to call. The CDR3 totals 14 residues. CDR1 and CDR2 from the germline V gene are MNHEY and SVGEGT. V dropped 10 bases and J dropped 0 bases, with 13 bases sitting between them.

The CDR3 DNA is TGTGCCACCAGCATTAGAGGTGGTTTCGCTGAAGCTTTCTTT. Protein: CATSIRGGFAEAFF. J is TRBJ1-1 and V is TRBV15; D unresolved. In germline, CDR1 is LNHNV, CDR2 YYDKDF (reference sequence). Trimming removed 4 bases from V and 6 bases from J, with 15 bases in between. The CDR3 sequence is 14 residues long.

Details on this clonotype: The junction does not match germline at one end; this may be a read error. V gene TRBV11-1 combines with J gene TRBJ2-1, with D unclear. This CDR3 has 14 residues. The V gene's germline CDR1 is SGHAT and CDR2 FQDESV (reference sequence). The CDR3 spells CASSWAGGFDEQFF. In DNA, the CDR3 is TGTGCCAGCAGCTGGGCCGGTGGATTCGATGAGCAATTCTTC.

There are many counts of this clonotype. This chain links TRBV24-1 with TRBJ1-2; 9 nucleotides agree with TRBD1. With 2 bases clipped from V and 7 bases from J, the junction kept 13 bases outside the gene matches. CDR3 length: 17 amino acids. Germline V lookup: CDR1 KGHDR, CDR2 SFDVKD. This CDR3 is CATSDSTGTGIRLGYTF. The CDR3 nucleotides are TGTGCCACCAGTGATTCAACCGGGACAGGGATACGGCTTGGCTACACCTTC.

Concerning this clonotype itself: The junction departs from germline at one end; a sequencing error may be responsible. CDR3 in amino acids: CASSPSTGSSYKSPLHF. CDR3 nucleotides: TGTGCCAGCTCACCATCGACAGGGAGCTCCTATAAATCACCCCTCCACTTT. J is TRBJ1-6 and V is TRBV18; 7 positions match TRBD1. Germline CDR1 is KGHSH and CDR2 is LQKENI. The CDR3 contains 17 residues.

As for this clonotype: At one of its ends the junction is not consistent with the germline gene, which may arise from a read error. The chain links TRBV6-1 to TRBJ2-5, with 7 bases matching TRBD1. In germline, CDR1 is MNHNS, CDR2 SASEGT. CDR3 length: 14 amino acids. In nucleotides, the CDR3 is TGTGACAGCAATACGGGACAGTGGGGAGTGACCCAGTACTTC. It specifies CDSNTGQWGVTQYF.

A few counts support this clonotype. This could be a read error, since a much larger clone is one nucleotide away. The chain couples TRBV6-6 to TRBJ2-2, with 7 bases aligning to TRBD1. CDR1 and CDR2 (germline): MNHNY, SVGAGI (reference sequence). The CDR3 totals 17 residues. The CDR3 spells CASSYSGTEVNTGALFF. The CDR3 DNA reads TGTGCCAGCAGTTACTCGGGGACAGAAGTTAACACCGGGGCGCTGTTTTTT.